The 20 T cell receptor beta chains given below trace back to one sample, sequenced in a study of CD8 T cells in ankylosing spondylitis. One entry per CDR3 protein results from TCRdb running MiXCR on the 5' RACE reads. The data contain about 260,000 distinct CDR3 sequences, approximately 24% of them singletons. Sequenced sample: blood, either unsorted or a sorted T cell fraction (not recorded which). Receptors originate from a male donor with ankylosing spondylitis or in good health (not recorded which).

This chain connects TRBV4-2 to TRBJ2-7, with 8 bases identical to TRBD1. CDR1 and CDR2 (germline): LGHNA, YNFKEQ. The CDR3 runs to 15 residues. Losses at the gene ends were 1 base for V and 5 bases for J; bases not matched to a gene: 7. CDR3 nucleotide sequence: TGTGCCAGCAGCCAAGCAAGGACAGGGACGGACGAGCAGTACTTC. Its translation: CASSQARTGTDEQYF.

This clonotype was detected ten times or more. The chain carries TRBV12-3 or TRBV12-4 and TRBJ2-2; possible D gene TRBD1, 5 bases. Trimming pared 6 bases from V and 4 bases from J, leaving 12 bases between. This CDR3 has 14 amino acids. DNA of the CDR3: TGTGCCAGCAGAAAGACAGACTTCACCGGGGAGCTGTTTTTT. This translates into CASRKTDFTGELFF.

The chain carries TRBV20-1 and TRBJ2-3; 7 bases match TRBD1. The V gene end was trimmed by 2 bases and the J gene end by 4 bases; junction bases not matched to a gene: 6. In germline, CDR1 is DFQATT, CDR2 SNEGSKA (reference sequence). CDR3 length: 14 amino acids. CDR3 DNA: TGCAGTGCTAGAAAGACAGGGCTGGCAGATACGCAGTATTTT. Protein sequence: CSARKTGLADTQYF.

This clonotype was recorded at least ten times. The V gene is TRBV5-1, the J gene TRBJ2-7; TRBD1 matches at 7 bases. The V gene end was trimmed by 3 bases and the J gene end by 3 bases; junction bases not matched to a gene: 6. In germline, CDR1 is SGHRS, CDR2 YFSETQ. This CDR3 comprises 14 residues. The CDR3 region has the DNA TGCGCCAGCAGCTACTCGACAGGGAACTACGAGCAGTACTTC. This encodes CASSYSTGNYEQYF.

This clonotype was detected ten times or more. V usage is TRBV29-1 and J usage is TRBJ2-2; TRBD1 agrees at 11 bases. From germline, CDR1 is SQVTM and CDR2 ANQGSEA. V shed 4 bases, J shed 5 bases, and the junction held 3 bases outside the gene matches. The CDR3 sequence is 14 residues long. The CDR3 nucleotides read TGCAGCGTTGGGGACAGGGGGTTTACCGGGGAGCTGTTTTTT. Residues: CSVGDRGFTGELFF.

Only a few counts were recorded for this clonotype. This chain uses TRBV20-1 with TRBJ2-5; 8 nucleotides align to TRBD2. The trim removed 0 bases at V and 5 bases at J, leaving 8 bases unmatched. Germline CDR1 DFQATT, CDR2 SNEGSKA (reference sequence). This CDR3 region has 15 residues. Here the CDR3 DNA reads TGCAGTGCTAGAGACGGGGGGGCTAGGCGGGAGACCCAGTACTTC. Amino acids: CSARDGGARRETQYF.

Many counts were recorded for this clonotype. CDR3 residues: CASSVESEGYEQYF. DNA of the CDR3: TGTGCCAGCAGCGTAGAGAGTGAGGGGTACGAGCAGTACTTC. The chain uses TRBV9 and TRBJ2-7; D assignment may be TRBD1 or TRBD2 (5 bases each). Germline loops: CDR1 SGDLS, CDR2 YYNGEE. The V end lost 0 bases, the J end lost 4 bases, and 11 bases lay between the germline ends. This CDR3 is 14 amino acids long.

This clonotype showed up many times. The J gene is TRBJ2-3, the V gene TRBV20-1, with D possibly TRBD2 on 5 matching bases. This CDR3 contains 14 residues. Germline CDR1 is DFQATT and CDR2 is SNEGSKA (reference sequence). V gave up 3 bases and J gave up 3 bases, with 13 bases separating them. The CDR3 sequence: CSARPDYTTDTQYF. CDR3 DNA sequence: TGCAGTGCTAGGCCCGACTATACGACAGATACGCAGTATTTT.

V usage is TRBV28 and J usage is TRBJ2-5; 11 positions agree with TRBD1. CDR1 is MDHEN, CDR2 SYDVKM, per germline. The CDR3 totals 17 residues. Germline trimming cut 4 bases from V and 5 bases from J; bases unmatched to any gene: 12. DNA of the CDR3: TGTGCCAGCAGTTCCCTCCCGGACAGGGGGCGACGTGAGACCCAGTACTTC. This gives the protein CASSSLPDRGRRETQYF. Combining the CDR3 with reference TRBV28 and TRBJ2-5 gives the whole variable domain DVKVTQSSRYLVKRTGEKVFLECVQDMDHENMFWYRQDPGLGLRLIYFSYDVKMKEKGDIPEGYSVSREKKERFSLILESASTNQTSMYLCASSSLPDRGRRETQYFGPGTRLLVL.

This clonotype was seen a handful of times. V usage is TRBV20-1 and J usage is TRBJ2-2; D is unclear. Germline values: CDR1 DFQATT, CDR2 SNEGSKA (reference sequence). The length of the CDR3 is 15 residues. The V end lost 0 bases, the J end lost 1 base, and 9 bases lay between the germline ends. CDR3 amino acids: CSARDGSGNTGELFF. Written as DNA, the CDR3 is TGCAGTGCTAGAGATGGTTCAGGGAACACCGGGGAGCTGTTTTTT.

At least ten counts were recorded for this clonotype. The chain combines TRBV6-1 with TRBJ2-3; D possibly corresponds to TRBD2 (6 bases). The CDR3 covers 14 residues. V lost 4 bases and J lost 4, with 12 bases in between. Germline lookup yields CDR1 MNHNS and CDR2 SASEGT. In nucleotides, the CDR3 is TGTGCCAGCAGTGTCCGGGACTTGTCAGATACGCAGTATTTT. Amino acid sequence: CASSVRDLSDTQYF.

This chain uses TRBV24-1 with TRBJ2-1, with D possibly TRBD2 on 5 matching bases. The germline V and J ends were trimmed by 3 bases and 8 bases, with 13 bases remaining between them. The CDR3 runs 14 residues. The germline CDR1 and CDR2 sequences are KGHDR and SFDVKD. CDR3 in amino acids: CATSDASLGDEQFF. The CDR3 region has the DNA TGTGCCACCAGTGATGCTAGCCTCGGGGATGAGCAGTTCTTC.

This clonotype has a count of ten or more. The J gene is TRBJ2-5, the V gene TRBV5-1; D gene uncertain. This CDR3 is built from 14 residues. Looked up from germline, CDR1 is SGHRS and CDR2 is YFSETQ. V lost 1 base to trimming and J lost 5 bases, with 12 bases between them. The CDR3 coding sequence is TGCGCCAGCAGCTTGCGGGCCCCGATGGAGACCCAGTACTTC. Its protein product is CASSLRAPMETQYF.

The rearrangement uses TRBV9 and TRBJ2-7; no clear D gene. Germline assignment: CDR1 SGDLS and CDR2 YYNGEE. This CDR3 has 13 amino acids. The ends were cut back, 0 bases at V and 3 bases at J, with 7 bases in the middle. This CDR3 reads CASSVGLSYEQYF. The CDR3, as DNA: TGTGCCAGCAGCGTAGGTCTCAGCTACGAGCAGTACTTC.

This clonotype was detected only a few times. The chain combines TRBV7-9 with TRBJ2-3; D remains unclear. V lost 6 bases and J lost 4, with 14 bases in between. The CDR3 loop spans 14 amino acids. Germline CDR1 SEHNR, CDR2 FQNEAQ (reference sequence). The CDR3 protein is CASSYDSRADTQYF. The DNA of the CDR3 is TGTGCCAGCAGTTACGACTCTAGGGCAGATACGCAGTATTTT.

This clonotype was seen many times. The V call is TRBV12-3 or TRBV12-4, the J call TRBJ1-5; tentatively, D is TRBD1 (5 bases). V lost 1 base to trimming and J lost 2 bases, with 9 bases between them. This CDR3 spans 15 amino acids. CDR3 coding DNA: TGTGCCAGCAGTTTAGACGTGGGGGGCAATCAGCCCCAGCATTTT. This translates into CASSLDVGGNQPQHF.

In its sample, this clonotype was seen many times. This chain joins TRBV20-1 and TRBJ2-1; TRBD1 is a possible D gene (7 bases). Germline-derived CDR1 and CDR2 are DFQATT and SNEGSKA (reference sequence). CDR3 size: 15 residues. Trimming stripped 6 bases from V and 5 bases from J, with 20 bases between. CDR3 loop: CSATNRQGGHNEQFF. The CDR3 DNA reads TGCAGTGCCACGAACCGACAGGGAGGCCACAATGAGCAGTTCTTC.

In its sample, this clonotype was seen a few times. The V and J genes are TRBV6-1 and TRBJ1-2, with D possibly being TRBD1 (6 bases). CDR3 length: 13 amino acids. Germline V lookup: CDR1 MNHNS, CDR2 SASEGT. Deletions cut 11 bases from V and 6 bases from J, with 19 bases between. The CDR3 DNA sequence: TGTGCCTCCAAAGGGGGGGCCCGGGATGGCTACACCTTC. This gives the protein CASKGGARDGYTF.

In its sample, this clonotype was seen many times. V is TRBV20-1 and J is TRBJ2-4; D ambiguous. With 6 bases removed from V and 0 bases from J, the gap between germline ends came to 15 bases. The germline CDR1 and CDR2 sequences are DFQATT and SNEGSKA (reference sequence). The CDR3 has 15 residues. The CDR3 loop reads CSAADGQLAKNIQYF. Written as DNA, the CDR3 is TGCAGTGCAGCCGATGGCCAACTAGCCAAAAACATTCAGTACTTC.

The V gene is TRBV20-1, the J gene TRBJ2-1; D ambiguous. Germline CDR1 and CDR2: DFQATT and SNEGSKA (reference sequence). Between the trimmed V and J ends, which lost 5 bases and 8 bases, there was a span of 13 bases. There are 12 residues in the CDR3. For the CDR3, the DNA is TGCAGTGCTTTGGGCCTTGGCGATGAGCAGTTCTTC. Translating gives CSALGLGDEQFF.